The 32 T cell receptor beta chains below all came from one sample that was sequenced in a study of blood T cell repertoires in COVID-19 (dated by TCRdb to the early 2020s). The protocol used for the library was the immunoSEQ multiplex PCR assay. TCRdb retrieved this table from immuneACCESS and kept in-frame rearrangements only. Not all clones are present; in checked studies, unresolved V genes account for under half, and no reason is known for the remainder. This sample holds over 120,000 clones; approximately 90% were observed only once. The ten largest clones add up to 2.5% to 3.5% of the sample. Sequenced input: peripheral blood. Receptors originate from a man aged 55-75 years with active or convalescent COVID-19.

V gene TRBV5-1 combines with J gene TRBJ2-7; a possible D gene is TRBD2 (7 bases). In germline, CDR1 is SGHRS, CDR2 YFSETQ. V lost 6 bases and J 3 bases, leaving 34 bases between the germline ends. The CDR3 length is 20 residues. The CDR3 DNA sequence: TGCGCCAGCAAAGGGGGGGGCCCGACCCTCCGCCCGTCTGTTATCTACGAGCAGTACTTC. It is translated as CASKGGGPTLRPSVIYEQYF. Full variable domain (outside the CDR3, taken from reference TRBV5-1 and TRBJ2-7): KAGVTQTPRYLIKTRGQQVTLSCSPISGHRSVSWYQQTPGQGLQFLFEYFSETQRNKGNFPGRFSGRQFSNSRSEMNVSTLELGDSALYLCASKGGGPTLRPSVIYEQYFGPGTRLTVT.

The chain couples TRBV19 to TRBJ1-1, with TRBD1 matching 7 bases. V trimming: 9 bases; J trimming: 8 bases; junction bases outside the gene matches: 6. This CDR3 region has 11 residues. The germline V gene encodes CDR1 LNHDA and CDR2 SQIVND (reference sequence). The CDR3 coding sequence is TGTGCCAGACTTCCGACAGGGGAAGCTTTCTTT. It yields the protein CARLPTGEAFF.

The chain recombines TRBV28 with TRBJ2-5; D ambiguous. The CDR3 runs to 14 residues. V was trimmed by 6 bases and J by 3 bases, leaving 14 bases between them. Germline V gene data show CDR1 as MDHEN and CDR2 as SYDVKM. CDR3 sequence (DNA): TGTGCCAGCAGCTACGTTTATAGAAAAGAGACCCAGTACTTC. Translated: CASSYVYRKETQYF.

The CDR3 DNA reads as TGTGCCAGCAGGGATCAAAGGGGCCGGTTTTGGGGCTACACCTTC. Protein: CASRDQRGRFWGYTF. The V call is TRBV28, the J call TRBJ1-2; possibly TRBD1 for D (5 bases). This CDR3 has 15 amino acids. V shed 6 bases and J shed 8 bases, with 22 bases lying between them. Per germline, CDR1 MDHEN and CDR2 SYDVKM.

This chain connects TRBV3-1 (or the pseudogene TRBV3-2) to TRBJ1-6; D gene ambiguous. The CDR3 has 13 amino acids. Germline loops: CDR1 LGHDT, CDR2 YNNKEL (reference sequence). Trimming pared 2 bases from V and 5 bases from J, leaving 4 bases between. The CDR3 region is CASSQTNNSPLHF. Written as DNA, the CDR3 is TGTGCCAGCAGCCAAACAAATAATTCACCCCTCCACTTT.

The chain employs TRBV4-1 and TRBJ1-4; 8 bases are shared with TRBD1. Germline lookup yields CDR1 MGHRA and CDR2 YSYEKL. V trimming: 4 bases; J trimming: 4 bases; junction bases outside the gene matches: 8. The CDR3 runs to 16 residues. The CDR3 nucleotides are TGCGCCAGCAGCCCCGGACAGGGACCCTATAATGAAAAACTGTTTTTT. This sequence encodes CASSPGQGPYNEKLFF.

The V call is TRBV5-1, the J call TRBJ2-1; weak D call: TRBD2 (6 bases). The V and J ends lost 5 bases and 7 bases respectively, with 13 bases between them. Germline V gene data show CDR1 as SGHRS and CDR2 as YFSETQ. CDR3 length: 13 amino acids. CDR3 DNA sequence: TGCGCCAGCAGTCGACTAGAGCCGAATGAGCAGTTCTTC. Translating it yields CASSRLEPNEQFF.

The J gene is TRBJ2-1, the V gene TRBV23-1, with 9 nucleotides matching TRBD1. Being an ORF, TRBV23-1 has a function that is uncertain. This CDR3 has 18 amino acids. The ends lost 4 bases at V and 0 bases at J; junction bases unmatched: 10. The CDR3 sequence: CASSPTQGAKSSYNEQFF. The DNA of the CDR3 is TGCGCCAGCAGTCCAACACAGGGGGCGAAGAGCTCCTACAATGAGCAGTTCTTC.

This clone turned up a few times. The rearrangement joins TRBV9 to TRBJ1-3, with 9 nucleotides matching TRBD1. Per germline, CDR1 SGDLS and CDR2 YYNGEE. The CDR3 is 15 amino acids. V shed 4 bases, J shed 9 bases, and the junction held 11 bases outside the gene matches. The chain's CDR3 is CASSTPGTGWTTIYF. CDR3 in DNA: TGTGCCAGCAGCACCCCAGGGACAGGGTGGACCACCATATATTTT.

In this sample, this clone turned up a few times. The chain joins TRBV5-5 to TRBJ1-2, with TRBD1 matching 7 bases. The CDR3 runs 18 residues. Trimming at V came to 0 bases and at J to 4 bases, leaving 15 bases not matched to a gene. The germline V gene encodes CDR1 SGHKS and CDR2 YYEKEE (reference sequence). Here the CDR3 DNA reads TGTGCCAGCAGCTTGGCTCAGGACAGGTCCCTCGGCGGCTATGGCTACACCTTC. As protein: CASSLAQDRSLGGYGYTF.

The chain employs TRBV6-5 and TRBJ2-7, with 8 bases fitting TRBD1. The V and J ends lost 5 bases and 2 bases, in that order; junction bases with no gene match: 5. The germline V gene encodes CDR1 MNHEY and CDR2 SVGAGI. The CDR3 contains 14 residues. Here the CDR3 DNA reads TGTGCCAGCAGTAGGACAGGGAAGACCTACGAGCAGTACTTC. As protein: CASSRTGKTYEQYF.

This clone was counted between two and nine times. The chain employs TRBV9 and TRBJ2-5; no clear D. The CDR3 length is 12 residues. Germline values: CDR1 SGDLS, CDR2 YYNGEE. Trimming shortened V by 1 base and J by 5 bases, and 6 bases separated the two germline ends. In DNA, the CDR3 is TGTGCCAGCAGCGTATCCGGGGAGACCCAGTACTTC. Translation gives CASSVSGETQYF.

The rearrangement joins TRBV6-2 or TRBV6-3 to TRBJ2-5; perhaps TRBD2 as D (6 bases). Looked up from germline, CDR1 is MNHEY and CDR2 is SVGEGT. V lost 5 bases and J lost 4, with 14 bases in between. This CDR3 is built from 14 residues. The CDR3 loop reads CASSLGGVGETQYF. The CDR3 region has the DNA TGTGCCAGCAGTCTGGGGGGTGTGGGAGAGACCCAGTACTTC.

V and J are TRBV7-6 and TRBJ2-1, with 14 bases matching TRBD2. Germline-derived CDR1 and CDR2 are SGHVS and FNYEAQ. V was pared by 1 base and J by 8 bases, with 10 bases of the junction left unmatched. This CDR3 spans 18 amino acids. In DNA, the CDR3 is TGTGCCAGCAGCTTAGAACCGGAGACTAGCGGGAGGGTCCATGAGCAGTTCTTC. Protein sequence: CASSLEPETSGRVHEQFF.

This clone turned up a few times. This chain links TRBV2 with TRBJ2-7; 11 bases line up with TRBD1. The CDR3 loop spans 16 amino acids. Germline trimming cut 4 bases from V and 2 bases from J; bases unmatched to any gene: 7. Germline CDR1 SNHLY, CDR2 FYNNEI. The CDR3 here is CASSGTGTGGTYEQYF. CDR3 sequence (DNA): TGTGCCAGCAGTGGAACCGGGACAGGGGGGACCTACGAGCAGTACTTC.

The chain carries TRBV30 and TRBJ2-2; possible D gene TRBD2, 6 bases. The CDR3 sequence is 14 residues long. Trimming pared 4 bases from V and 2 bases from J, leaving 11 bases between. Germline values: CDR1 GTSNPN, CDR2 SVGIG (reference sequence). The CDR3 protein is CAWNRGFNTGELFF. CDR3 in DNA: TGTGCCTGGAATCGGGGGTTTAACACCGGGGAGCTGTTTTTT.

The DNA for the CDR3 is TGCGCCAGCAGACCCGGACAGGCGTATGGCTACACCTTC. It encodes CASRPGQAYGYTF. This chain links TRBV4-1 with TRBJ1-2; 7 nucleotides agree with TRBD1. Germline lookup yields CDR1 MGHRA and CDR2 YSYEKL. V lost 6 bases to trimming and J lost 5 bases; unmatched junction nucleotides: 6. The CDR3 spans 13 residues.

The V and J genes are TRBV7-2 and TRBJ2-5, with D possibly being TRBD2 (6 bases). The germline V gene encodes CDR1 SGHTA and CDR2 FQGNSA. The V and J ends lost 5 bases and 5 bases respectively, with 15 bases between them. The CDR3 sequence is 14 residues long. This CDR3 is CASSPTGGWETQYF. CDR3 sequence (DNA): TGTGCCAGCAGCCCCACCGGGGGTTGGGAGACCCAGTACTTC. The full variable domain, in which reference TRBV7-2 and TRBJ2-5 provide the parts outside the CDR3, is GAGVSQSPSNKVTEKGKDVELRCDPISGHTALYWYRQSLGQGLEFLIYFQGNSAPDKSGLPSDRFSAERTGGSVSTLTIQRTQQEDSAVYLCASSPTGGWETQYFGPGTRLLVL.

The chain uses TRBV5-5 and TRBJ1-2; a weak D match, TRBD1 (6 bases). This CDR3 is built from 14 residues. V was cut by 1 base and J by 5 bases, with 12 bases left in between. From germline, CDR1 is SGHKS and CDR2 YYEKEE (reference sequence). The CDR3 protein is CASSLRTEGYGYTF. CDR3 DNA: TGTGCCAGCAGCTTGCGGACAGAGGGGTATGGCTACACCTTC.

CDR3 loop: CASRPDRTKGYTF. The CDR3 nucleotides read TGTGCCAGCAGACCAGACAGGACGAAGGGCTACACCTTC. This chain links TRBV28 with TRBJ1-2; perhaps TRBD1 as D (6 bases). This CDR3 is 13 amino acids long. Germline CDR1 and CDR2: MDHEN and SYDVKM. Trimming left V 6 bases short and J 8 bases short, with 16 bases between.

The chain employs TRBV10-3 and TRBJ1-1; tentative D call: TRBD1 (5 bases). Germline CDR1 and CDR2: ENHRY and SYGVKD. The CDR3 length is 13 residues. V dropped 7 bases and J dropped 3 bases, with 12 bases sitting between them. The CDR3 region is CAITRGLDTEAFF. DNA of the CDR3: TGTGCCATCACGCGGGGCTTAGACACTGAAGCTTTCTTT.

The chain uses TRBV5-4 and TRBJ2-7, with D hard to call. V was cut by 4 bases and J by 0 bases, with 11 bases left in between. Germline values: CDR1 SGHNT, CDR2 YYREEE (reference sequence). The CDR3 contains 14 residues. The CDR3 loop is CASSVERSSYEQYF. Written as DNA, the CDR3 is TGTGCCAGCAGCGTGGAACGGTCCTCCTACGAGCAGTACTTC.

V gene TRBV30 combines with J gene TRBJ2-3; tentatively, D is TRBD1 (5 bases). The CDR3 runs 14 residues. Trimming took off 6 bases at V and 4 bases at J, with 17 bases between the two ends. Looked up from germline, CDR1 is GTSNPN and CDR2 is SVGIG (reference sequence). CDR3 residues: CACSRTGVSDTQYF. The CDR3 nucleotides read TGTGCCTGTTCAAGAACAGGAGTATCAGATACGCAGTATTTT.

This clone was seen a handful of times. The CDR3 is CASSPGTGGHKLFF. The DNA for the CDR3 is TGTGCCAGCAGTCCTGGGACAGGGGGGCATAAACTGTTTTTT. The chain joins TRBV6-5 to TRBJ1-4, with 11 bases fitting TRBD1. The CDR3 is made up of 14 amino acids. Germline CDR1 and CDR2: MNHEY and SVGAGI. With 5 bases clipped from V and 11 bases from J, the junction kept 7 bases outside the gene matches.

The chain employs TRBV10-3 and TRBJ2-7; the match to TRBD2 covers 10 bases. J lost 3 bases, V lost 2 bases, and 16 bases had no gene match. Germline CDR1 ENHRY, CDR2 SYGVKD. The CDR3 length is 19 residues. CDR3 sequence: CAISENDRIAGGGFYEQYF. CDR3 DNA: TGTGCCATCAGTGAGAACGACCGTATAGCGGGGGGTGGGTTCTACGAGCAGTACTTC.

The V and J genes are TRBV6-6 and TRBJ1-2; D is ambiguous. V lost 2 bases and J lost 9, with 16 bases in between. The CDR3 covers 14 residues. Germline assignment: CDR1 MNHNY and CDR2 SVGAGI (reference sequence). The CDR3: CASSYQGGVDSYTF. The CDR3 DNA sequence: TGTGCCAGCAGTTACCAAGGCGGGGTGGATAGCTACACCTTC.

The CDR3 reads CASSQDRGHVENEQYF. The CDR3 DNA follows: TGTGCCAGCAGCCAAGACAGGGGGCACGTTGAGAACGAGCAGTACTTC. This chain uses TRBV14 with TRBJ2-7; 8 nucleotides align to TRBD1. CDR1 and CDR2 (germline): SGHDN, FVKESK. After removal of 0 bases from V and 5 bases from J, the junction contained 9 bases not matched to a gene. The CDR3 has 16 amino acids.

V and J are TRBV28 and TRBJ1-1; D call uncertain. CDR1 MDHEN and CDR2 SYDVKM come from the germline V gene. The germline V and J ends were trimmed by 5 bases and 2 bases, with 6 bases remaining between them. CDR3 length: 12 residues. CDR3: CASSTENTEAFF. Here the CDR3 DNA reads TGTGCCAGCAGTACAGAAAACACTGAAGCTTTCTTT. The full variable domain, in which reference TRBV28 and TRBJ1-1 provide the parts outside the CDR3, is DVKVTQSSRYLVKRTGEKVFLECVQDMDHENMFWYRQDPGLGLRLIYFSYDVKMKEKGDIPEGYSVSREKKERFSLILESASTNQTSMYLCASSTENTEAFFGQGTRLTVV.

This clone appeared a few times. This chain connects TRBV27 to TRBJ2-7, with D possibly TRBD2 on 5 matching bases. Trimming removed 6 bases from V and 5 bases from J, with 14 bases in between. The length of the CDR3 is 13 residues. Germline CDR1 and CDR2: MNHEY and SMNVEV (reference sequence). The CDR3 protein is CASREDLLDEQYF. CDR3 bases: TGTGCCAGCAGGGAGGACCTGCTTGACGAGCAGTACTTC.

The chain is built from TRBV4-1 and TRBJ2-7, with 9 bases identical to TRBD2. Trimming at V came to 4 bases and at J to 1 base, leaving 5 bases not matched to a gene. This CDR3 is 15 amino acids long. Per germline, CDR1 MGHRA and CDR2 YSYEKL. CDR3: CASSPSGGRSYEQYF. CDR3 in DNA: TGCGCCAGCAGCCCGAGCGGGGGGCGATCCTACGAGCAGTACTTC.

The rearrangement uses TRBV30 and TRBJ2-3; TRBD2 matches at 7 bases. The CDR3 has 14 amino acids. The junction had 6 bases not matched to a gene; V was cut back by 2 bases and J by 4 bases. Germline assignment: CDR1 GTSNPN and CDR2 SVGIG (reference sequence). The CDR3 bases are TGTGCCTGGAGTCGGGGGAGGGACGCAGATACGCAGTATTTT. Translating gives CAWSRGRDADTQYF. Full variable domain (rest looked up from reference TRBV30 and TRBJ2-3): SQTIHQWPATLVQPVGSPLSLECTVEGTSNPNLYWYRQAAGRGLQLLFYSVGIGQISSEVPQNLSASRPQDRQFILSSKKLLLSDSGFYLCAWSRGRDADTQYFGPGTRLTVL.

The CDR3 bases are TGTGCCAGCAGCTGGGGACTAGCGGGAAGCGGGGAGCTGTTTTTT. Translation: CASSWGLAGSGELFF. V and J are TRBV7-2 and TRBJ2-2, with 13 bases matching TRBD2. Germline V gene sequence: CDR1 SGHTA, CDR2 FQGNSA. V was clipped by 4 bases and J by 7 bases; unmatched bases: 3. The CDR3 extends over 15 amino acids. The whole variable domain, filled in from reference TRBV7-2 and TRBJ2-2, reads GAGVSQSPSNKVTEKGKDVELRCDPISGHTALYWYRQSLGQGLEFLIYFQGNSAPDKSGLPSDRFSAERTGGSVSTLTIQRTQQEDSAVYLCASSWGLAGSGELFFGEGSRLTVL.